This is a list of T cell receptor beta chains from one sample in a study of PD-1 blockade in classical Hodgkin lymphoma. Produced via immunoSEQ multiplex PCR; TCRdb's table is partial and in-frame only. The data show about 99,000 clones, roughly 81% seen once. Sequencing used peripheral blood mononuclear cells (PBMCs), obtained before the second cycle of nivolumab. These receptors were collected from a human donor with classical Hodgkin lymphoma. The CDR3 runs from the conserved cysteine through the conserved F or W. A D gene is named only where the DNA matches it firmly. Clone size is given for some rows only: seen once, a few or many times, or a class if the clone is expanded.

j_call	v_call	clone_size	d_call	cdr3_aa	cdr3_nt
TRBJ1-1	TRBV9	NA	NA	CASSVASGTEAFF	TGTGCCAGCAGCGTAGCTTCGGGAACTGAAGCTTTCTTT
TRBJ2-5	TRBV10-3	NA	NA	CAIGGSQETQYF	TGTGCCATCGGTGGCAGCCAAGAGACCCAGTACTTC
TRBJ2-2	TRBV27	NA	TRBD2	CASSFGGAAGELFF	TGTGCCAGCAGTTTCGGGGGGGCAGCCGGGGAGCTGTTTTTT
TRBJ2-4	TRBV2	few	NA	CASSLQQGTQNIQYF	TGTGCCAGCAGTCTCCAACAGGGTACCCAAAACATTCAGTACTTC
TRBJ1-4	TRBV5-4	NA	NA	CASSLVPGRHDEKLFF	TGTGCCAGCAGCTTAGTTCCGGGACGGCACGATGAAAAACTGTTTTTT
TRBJ1-1	TRBV6-5	NA	NA	CASSYSPDTEAFF	TGTGCCAGCAGTTACTCGCCCGACACTGAAGCTTTCTTT
TRBJ2-1	TRBV5-4	few	NA	CASSLDPGPNYNEQFF	TGTGCCAGCAGCTTGGACCCGGGACCCAACTACAATGAGCAGTTCTTC
TRBJ2-1	TRBV25-1	NA	NA	CASSVGLAGSEQFF	TGTGCCAGCAGTGTCGGACTGGCGGGAAGTGAGCAGTTCTTC
TRBJ2-7	TRBV2	NA	TRBD1	CASTGGLTYEQYF	TGTGCGAGCACAGGGGGCTTGACCTACGAGCAGTACTTC
TRBJ2-3	TRBV5-1	NA	NA	CASSLGTLTDTQYF	TGCGCCAGCAGCTTGGGGACGCTCACAGATACGCAGTATTTT
TRBJ2-1	TRBV7-9	NA	NA	CASSSRSAIPNNEQFF	TGTGCCAGCAGCTCACGTTCAGCCATCCCGAACAATGAGCAGTTCTTC
TRBJ1-2	TRBV28	NA	TRBD1	CASSRTGAGRQNYGYTF	TGTGCCAGCAGCCGGACAGGGGCGGGGCGTCAAAACTATGGCTACACCTTC
TRBJ2-1	TRBV4-2	NA	TRBD2	CASSHMKGRESAGGPGNEQFF	TGTGCCAGCAGCCACATGAAGGGCAGGGAGTCAGCGGGAGGGCCAGGCAATGAGCAGTTCTTC
TRBJ2-7	TRBV11-2	NA	TRBD2	CASSPFVAGGNEQYF	TGTGCCAGCAGCCCGTTTGTAGCGGGAGGAAACGAGCAGTACTTC
TRBJ1-4	TRBV7-9	NA	TRBD1	CASSFRGEGGEKLFF	TGTGCCAGCAGCTTCAGGGGGGAAGGGGGTGAAAAACTGTTTTTT
TRBJ2-1	TRBV19	few	NA	CASSHNTMTGEQFF	TGTGCCAGTAGTCATAATACCATGACGGGTGAGCAGTTCTTC
TRBJ1-4	TRBV7-3	once	NA	CASSWGFPEKLFF	TGTGCCAGCAGCTGGGGGTTTCCTGAAAAACTGTTTTTT
TRBJ2-3	TRBV10-3	once	NA	CAISPDPTDTQYF	TGTGCCATCAGCCCCGACCCCACAGATACGCAGTATTTT
TRBJ1-2	TRBV9	NA	TRBD1	CASSVEEDRGYGYTF	TGTGCCAGCAGCGTAGAGGAGGACAGGGGCTATGGCTACACCTTC
TRBJ2-1	TRBV7-8	once	TRBD2	CASSLASLAAYNEQFF	TGTGCCAGCAGCTTAGCGTCACTAGCGGCCTACAATGAGCAGTTCTTC
TRBJ1-2	TRBV13	NA	NA	CASSQNQYGYTF	TGTGCCAGCAGCCAAAACCAGTATGGCTACACCTTC
TRBJ2-6	TRBV19	NA	NA	CASSIRGRSGANVLTF	TGTGCCAGTAGTATTAGGGGCCGCTCTGGGGCCAACGTCCTGACTTTC
TRBJ2-7	TRBV7-9	few	TRBD2	CASSLESWVAGIDYEQYF	TGTGCCAGCAGCTTAGAGTCTTGGGTAGCGGGAATAGATTACGAGCAGTACTTC
TRBJ1-4	TRBV4-1	once	NA	CASSRGGGLNEKLFF	TGCGCCAGCAGCCGCGGGGGGGGCCTTAATGAAAAACTGTTTTTT
TRBJ1-1	TRBV5-1	NA	TRBD1	CASSLRQGISEAFF	TGCGCCAGCAGCTTGAGACAGGGAATTTCTGAAGCTTTCTTT
TRBJ1-1	TRBV10-3	NA	TRBD1	CAISGETGVVTEAFF	TGTGCCATCAGTGGAGAGACAGGGGTGGTCACTGAAGCTTTCTTT
TRBJ2-5	TRBV6-5	NA	TRBD1	CASRSGDRGLETQYF	TGTGCCAGCAGATCTGGGGACAGGGGGCTTGAGACCCAGTACTTC
TRBJ1-2	TRBV6-6	NA	NA	CASREGPRAYGYTF	TGTGCCAGCAGGGAGGGACCCAGGGCATATGGCTACACCTTC
TRBJ2-3	TRBV10-1	NA	TRBD2	CASSGLAGGLDTQYF	TGCGCCAGCAGTGGCCTAGCGGGAGGGTTGGATACGCAGTATTTT
TRBJ1-5	TRBV28	NA	NA	CASRRGRADSNQPQHF	TGTGCCAGCAGAAGGGGACGGGCAGATAGCAATCAGCCCCAGCATTTT
TRBJ2-1	TRBV5-1	NA	TRBD2	CASSLRTSGGNEQFF	TGCGCCAGCAGCTTGAGGACTAGCGGGGGTAATGAGCAGTTCTTC
TRBJ2-7	TRBV2	NA	NA	CASSDLVLVYEQYF	TGTGCCAGCAGTGACCTAGTCCTCGTCTACGAGCAGTACTTC
TRBJ2-7	TRBV14	NA	TRBD2	CASSQPGTSGYEQYF	TGTGCCAGCAGCCAACCCGGGACTAGCGGCTACGAGCAGTACTTC
TRBJ2-3	TRBV5-8	NA	NA	CASSGPQGRMTDTQYF	TGTGCCAGCAGCGGTCCGCAGGGGAGAATGACAGATACGCAGTATTTT
TRBJ2-7	TRBV19	NA	TRBD2	CASSMLAGMGPYEQYF	TGTGCCAGTAGTATGCTAGCGGGGATGGGGCCCTACGAGCAGTACTTC
TRBJ2-3	TRBV18	NA	NA	CASSPGGQLDTQYF	TGTGCCAGCTCGCCCGGAGGACAGCTAGATACGCAGTATTTT
TRBJ2-1	TRBV5-4	NA	NA	CASSLVREQFF	TGTGCCAGCAGCTTGGTCCGTGAGCAGTTCTTC
TRBJ2-3	TRBV28	NA	TRBD2	CASSVSGLAGGVEDTQYF	TGTGCCAGCAGCGTCTCGGGACTAGCGGGAGGGGTTGAGGATACGCAGTATTTT
TRBJ2-1	TRBV11-2	few	NA	CASSLMGYNEQFF	TGTGCCAGCAGCTTAATGGGATACAATGAGCAGTTCTTC